Each of the 22 T cell receptor beta chains below was sequenced from the same sample in a study of T-cell reconstitution after alpha-beta-depleted transplantation in children. The authors prepared the TCRbeta library with unique molecular identifiers. TCRdb analysed the PCR reads with MiXCR anew, one entry per CDR3 protein. The sample lists about 440,000 distinct CDR3 sequences; 43% were seen once. This specimen consisted of PBMCs, obtained before TCRalphabeta/CD19-depleted stem cell transplant. Receptors were obtained from a girl under 10 years old with aplastic anemia, due to receive a stem cell transplant.

This clonotype was seen a handful of times. V gene TRBV29-1 combines with J gene TRBJ2-5; D is perhaps TRBD1 (5 bases). CDR1 and CDR2 (germline): SQVTM, ANQGSEA. Between the trimmed V and J ends, which lost 6 bases and 0 bases, there was a span of 11 bases. The CDR3 is made up of 13 amino acids. The CDR3 sequence is CSVDTSYQETQYF. CDR3 sequence (DNA): TGCAGCGTGGACACCTCCTACCAAGAGACCCAGTACTTC.

V and J are TRBV18 and TRBJ2-1; a weak D match, TRBD2 (5 bases). Deletions cut 3 bases from V and 7 bases from J, with 16 bases between. The CDR3 runs 15 residues. Germline V CDR1 and CDR2: KGHSH, LQKENI. The CDR3 DNA follows: TGTGCCAGCTCACCTAGACTAAACGGGGAGAATGAGCAGTTCTTC. Its translation is CASSPRLNGENEQFF.

The J gene is TRBJ2-4, the V gene TRBV10-1, with D possibly TRBD1 on 5 matching bases. CDR3 length equals 13 residues. Trimming removed 3 bases at V and 7 bases at J, with 10 bases between. CDR1 WNHNN and CDR2 SYGVQD come from the germline V gene (reference sequence). The CDR3 DNA reads TGCGCCAGCAGTGATGGTCCAGGGAACATTCAGTACTTC. Translated, it gives CASSDGPGNIQYF.

This clonotype was found a few times. The chain recombines TRBV18 with TRBJ2-7; TRBD1 aligns across 7 bases. Germline CDR1 reads KGHSH; CDR2 reads LQKENI. This CDR3 has 15 amino acids. V lost 0 bases to trimming and J lost 4 bases; unmatched junction nucleotides: 6. As DNA, the CDR3 is TGTGCCAGCTCACCACCTGGACAGGTACGGTACGAGCAGTACTTC. This gives the protein CASSPPGQVRYEQYF.

On this clonotype itself: A clone one base away is much larger, so this may be a read error. The CDR3 does not end in the conserved phenylalanine or tryptophan, so this is likely a read error. The genes are TRBV20-1 and TRBJ2-5; 11 bases align to TRBD2. The CDR3 has 13 residues. Germline CDR1 and CDR2: DFQATT and SNEGSKA (reference sequence). The J segment lost 7 bases and the V segment lost 6 bases, leaving 7 bases of the junction unmatched. The CDR3 loop reads CSATTSGKVTQYL. In DNA form, the CDR3 reads TGCAGTGCAACGACTAGCGGGAAGGTGACCCAGTACCTC.

V is TRBV9 and J is TRBJ1-1, with a possible D match to TRBD1 (5 bases). There are 15 residues in the CDR3. Germline-derived CDR1 and CDR2 are SGDLS and YYNGEE. Trimming shortened V by 3 bases and J by 3 bases, and 15 bases separated the two germline ends. In DNA form, the CDR3 reads TGTGCCAGCAGCGGAAGGGACGCAAAAGACACTGAAGCTTTCTTT. Its protein product is CASSGRDAKDTEAFF.

The chain links TRBV12-3 or TRBV12-4 to TRBJ2-2; 9 bases agree with TRBD2. The CDR3 runs 15 residues. Losses at the gene ends were 10 bases for V and 1 base for J; bases not matched to a gene: 7. CDR3 in amino acids: CATMVLAGNTGELFF. CDR3 DNA sequence: TGTGCCACCATGGTACTAGCGGGGAACACCGGGGAGCTGTTTTTT.

The chain combines TRBV29-1 with TRBJ1-1; a weak D match, TRBD1 (5 bases). Per germline, CDR1 SQVTM and CDR2 ANQGSEA. The CDR3 covers 11 residues. V dropped 5 bases and J dropped 5 bases, with 9 bases sitting between them. In DNA, the CDR3 is TGCAGCGTTCCTAGGGGAACTGAAGCTTTCTTT. Protein: CSVPRGTEAFF.

This clonotype was detected ten times or more. The chain combines TRBV5-1 with TRBJ2-3, with unresolved D. CDR1 and CDR2 from the germline V gene are SGHRS and YFSETQ. Between the trimmed V and J ends, which lost 0 bases and 6 bases, there was a span of 14 bases. The length of the CDR3 is 15 residues. CDR3 DNA: TGCGCCAGCAGCTTGGCCGGGTATCAAGCGGATACGCAGTATTTT. The encoded protein is CASSLAGYQADTQYF.

The CDR3 nucleotides read TGTGCCAGCAGTCCCGACAGACCCTCCTACGAGCAGTACTTC. This gives the protein CASSPDRPSYEQYF. The chain joins TRBV28 to TRBJ2-7, with D possibly TRBD1 on 5 matching bases. V dropped 5 bases and J dropped 0 bases, with 11 bases sitting between them. CDR3 length: 14 residues. In germline, CDR1 is MDHEN, CDR2 SYDVKM. The full variable domain, its missing parts supplied by reference TRBV28 and TRBJ2-7, is DVKVTQSSRYLVKRTGEKVFLECVQDMDHENMFWYRQDPGLGLRLIYFSYDVKMKEKGDIPEGYSVSREKKERFSLILESASTNQTSMYLCASSPDRPSYEQYFGPGTRLTVT.

The sample holds a few counts of this clonotype. J is TRBJ1-6 and V is TRBV10-2, with D uncertain. The CDR3 covers 13 residues. V shed 10 bases and J shed 9 bases, with 16 bases lying between them. Germline lookup yields CDR1 WSHSY and CDR2 SAAADI. In DNA, the CDR3 is TGCGCCACCACAGAGGGATGGAGTTCACCCCTCCACTTT. It is translated as CATTEGWSSPLHF.

The rearrangement uses TRBV2 and TRBJ2-5, with D possibly matching TRBD2 (6 bases). In germline, CDR1 is SNHLY, CDR2 FYNNEI. Trimming took 2 bases from V and 5 from J, leaving 15 bases between them. The CDR3 loop spans 15 amino acids. In nucleotides, the CDR3 is TGTGCCAGCAGTGAACGTGTAGGTGCGGGGGAGACCCAGTACTTC. This translates into CASSERVGAGETQYF. Full variable domain (missing parts from reference TRBV2 and TRBJ2-5): EPEVTQTPSHQVTQMGQEVILRCVPISNHLYFYWYRQILGQKVEFLVSFYNNEISEKSEIFDDQFSVERPDGSNFTLKIRSTKLEDSAMYFCASSERVGAGETQYFGPGTRLLVL.

This chain connects TRBV6-1 to TRBJ2-7, with a tentative D call TRBD1 (5 bases). The CDR3 loop spans 15 amino acids. V was trimmed by 6 bases and J by 1 base, leaving 16 bases between them. Per the germline V gene, CDR1 is MNHNS and CDR2 is SASEGT. The CDR3 loop is CASSERAGPSYEQYF. The CDR3, as DNA: TGTGCCAGCAGCGAACGGGCAGGGCCTTCCTACGAGCAGTACTTC.

A word on this clonotype: This may be a read error, as it is one base from a much larger clone. The chain joins TRBV5-1 to TRBJ2-3; TRBD2 aligns across 7 bases. This CDR3 comprises 14 residues. Germline V gene data show CDR1 as SGHRS and CDR2 as YFSETQ. DNA of the CDR3: TGCGCCAGCAGCTCGGGGACTAAGGCAGATAGGCAGTATTTT. Amino acid sequence: CASSSGTKADRQYF.

V is TRBV12-3 or TRBV12-4 and J is TRBJ2-7, with 7 bases fitting TRBD1. CDR3 length: 15 residues. V shed 3 bases, J shed 2 bases, and the junction held 7 bases outside the gene matches. The DNA of the CDR3 is TGTGCCAGCAGTTTGGGGGCAGGGGGAACCTACGAGCAGTACTTC. Translated, it gives CASSLGAGGTYEQYF.

The chain couples TRBV4-1 to TRBJ2-7, with D unclear. V was cut by 3 bases and J by 3 bases, with 12 bases left in between. CDR3 length: 14 amino acids. Germline loops: CDR1 MGHRA, CDR2 YSYEKL. The CDR3 protein is CASSHTGIVYEQYF. Written as DNA, the CDR3 is TGCGCCAGCAGCCATACTGGAATCGTCTACGAGCAGTACTTC.

This clonotype has a handful of counts. CDR3 in DNA: TGTGCCAGCAGTTACTCCAGGGTGGTAGAAAAACTGTTTTTT. Translation: CASSYSRVVEKLFF. V gene TRBV6-5 combines with J gene TRBJ1-4; D might be TRBD1 (5 bases). In germline, CDR1 is MNHEY, CDR2 SVGAGI. V was shortened by 0 bases and J by 8 bases, with 10 bases between the two germline ends. This CDR3 region has 14 residues.

The chain combines TRBV6-2 or TRBV6-3 with TRBJ2-2, with TRBD2 matching 13 bases. Germline CDR1 reads MNHEY; CDR2 reads SVGEGT. V lost 4 bases, J lost 1 base, and 9 bases stayed unmatched. The CDR3 has 19 residues. CDR3 loop: CASSFLPGLAGRNTGELFF. In DNA form, the CDR3 reads TGTGCCAGCAGTTTCTTGCCGGGACTAGCGGGGAGGAACACCGGGGAGCTGTTTTTT.

A few counts support this clonotype. The V gene is TRBV4-3, the J gene TRBJ2-1; TRBD2 matches at 8 bases. Germline CDR1 reads LGHNA; CDR2 reads YSLEER. The CDR3 length is 15 residues. J was trimmed by 10 bases and V by 1 base; bases with no gene match: 9. CDR3 loop: CASSQAQREPGEQFF. The CDR3 DNA reads TGCGCCAGCAGCCAAGCCCAGCGGGAGCCAGGGGAGCAGTTCTTC.

The chain employs TRBV29-1 and TRBJ2-1, with 7 bases that match TRBD1. From germline, CDR1 is SQVTM and CDR2 ANQGSEA. The V segment lost 6 bases and the J segment 7 bases; nucleotides outside the gene matches: 3. The CDR3 sequence is 11 residues long. Here the CDR3 reads CSVDRPNEQFF. The CDR3 DNA follows: TGCAGCGTGGACAGGCCGAATGAGCAGTTCTTC.

The J gene is TRBJ2-7, the V gene TRBV28, with TRBD2 identical over 8 bases. The junction had 5 bases not matched to a gene; V was cut back by 4 bases and J by 3 bases. The CDR3 sequence is 14 residues long. The germline V gene encodes CDR1 MDHEN and CDR2 SYDVKM. CDR3 loop: CASSSSGSGYEQYF. The CDR3 bases are TGTGCCAGCAGTTCGAGCGGGAGCGGCTACGAGCAGTACTTC.

This clonotype was observed many times. The CDR3 nucleotides are TGTGCCACCAGCAGAGAACCGGTCCTGGGGAATGAGCAGTTCTTC. It encodes CATSREPVLGNEQFF. This sequence joins TRBV15 and TRBJ2-1; D is ambiguous. Germline-derived CDR1 and CDR2 are LNHNV and YYDKDF (reference sequence). The CDR3 loop spans 15 amino acids. The germline V and J ends were trimmed by 0 bases and 7 bases, with 13 bases remaining between them.